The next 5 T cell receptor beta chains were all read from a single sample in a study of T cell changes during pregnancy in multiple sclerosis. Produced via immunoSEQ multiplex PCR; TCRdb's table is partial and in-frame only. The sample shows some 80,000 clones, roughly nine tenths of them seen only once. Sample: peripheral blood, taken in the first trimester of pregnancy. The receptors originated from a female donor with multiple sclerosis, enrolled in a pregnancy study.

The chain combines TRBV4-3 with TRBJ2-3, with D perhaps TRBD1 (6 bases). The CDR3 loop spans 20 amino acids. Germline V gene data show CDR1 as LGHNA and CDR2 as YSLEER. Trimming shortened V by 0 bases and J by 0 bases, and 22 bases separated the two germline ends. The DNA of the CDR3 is TGCGCCAGCAGCCAAGATCCTTACCCCTCCGGGACAAAAAGCACAGATACGCAGTATTTT. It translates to CASSQDPYPSGTKSTDTQYF.

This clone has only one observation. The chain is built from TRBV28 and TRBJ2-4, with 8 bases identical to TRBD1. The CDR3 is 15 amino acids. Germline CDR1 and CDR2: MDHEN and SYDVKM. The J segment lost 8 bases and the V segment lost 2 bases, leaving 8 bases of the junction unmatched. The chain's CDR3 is CASSLPGTGGDIQYF. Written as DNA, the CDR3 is TGTGCCAGCAGTTTACCCGGGACAGGTGGGGACATTCAGTACTTC.

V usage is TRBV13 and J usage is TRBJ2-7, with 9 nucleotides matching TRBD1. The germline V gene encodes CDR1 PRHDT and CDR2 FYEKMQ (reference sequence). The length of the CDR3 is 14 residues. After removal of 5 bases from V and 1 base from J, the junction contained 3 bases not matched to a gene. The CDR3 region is CASSTGTGSYEQYF. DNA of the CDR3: TGTGCCAGCAGCACCGGGACAGGGTCCTACGAGCAGTACTTC.

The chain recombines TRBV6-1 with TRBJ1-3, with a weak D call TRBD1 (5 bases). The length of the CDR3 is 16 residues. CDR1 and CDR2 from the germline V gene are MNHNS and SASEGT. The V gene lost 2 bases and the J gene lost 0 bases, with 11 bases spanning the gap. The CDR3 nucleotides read TGTGCCAGCAGTGAATTGGGGCGCGTCTCTGGAAACACCATATATTTT. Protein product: CASSELGRVSGNTIYF.

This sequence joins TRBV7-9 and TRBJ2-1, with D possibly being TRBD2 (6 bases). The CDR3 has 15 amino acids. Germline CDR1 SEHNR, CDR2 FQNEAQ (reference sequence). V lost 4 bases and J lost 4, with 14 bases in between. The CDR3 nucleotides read TGTGCCAGCAGCTCCTTCGGGAGACGGTACAATGAGCAGTTCTTC. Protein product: CASSSFGRRYNEQFF.